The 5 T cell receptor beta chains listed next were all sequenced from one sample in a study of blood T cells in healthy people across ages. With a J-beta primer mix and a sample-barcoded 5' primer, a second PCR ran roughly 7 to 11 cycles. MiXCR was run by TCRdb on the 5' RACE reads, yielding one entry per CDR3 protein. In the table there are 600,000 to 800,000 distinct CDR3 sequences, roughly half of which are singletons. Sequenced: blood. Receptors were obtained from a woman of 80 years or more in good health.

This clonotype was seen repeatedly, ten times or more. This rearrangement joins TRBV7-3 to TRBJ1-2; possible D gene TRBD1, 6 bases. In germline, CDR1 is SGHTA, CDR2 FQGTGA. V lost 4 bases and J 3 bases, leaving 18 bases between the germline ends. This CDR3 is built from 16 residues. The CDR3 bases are TGTGCCAGCAGCTATATGAGAGGGGGTAGAGACTATGGCTACACCTTC. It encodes CASSYMRGGRDYGYTF. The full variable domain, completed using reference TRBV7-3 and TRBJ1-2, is GAGVSQTPSNKVTEKGKYVELRCDPISGHTALYWYRQSLGQGPEFLIYFQGTGAADDSGLPNDRFFAVRPEGSVSTLKIQRTERGDSAVYLCASSYMRGGRDYGYTFGSGTRLTVV.

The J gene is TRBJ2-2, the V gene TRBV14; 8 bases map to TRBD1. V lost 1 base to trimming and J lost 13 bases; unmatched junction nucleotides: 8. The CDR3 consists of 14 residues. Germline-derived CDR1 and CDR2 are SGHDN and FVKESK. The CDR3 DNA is TGTGCCAGCAGCCAAGCCAGGGGGCGCTTGGGGCTGTTTTTT. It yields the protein CASSQARGRLGLFF. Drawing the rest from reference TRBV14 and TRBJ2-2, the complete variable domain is EAGVTQFPSHSVIEKGQTVTLRCDPISGHDNLYWYRRVMGKEIKFLLHFVKESKQDESGMPNNRFLAERTGGTYSTLKVQPAELEDSGVYFCASSQARGRLGLFFGEGSRLTVL.

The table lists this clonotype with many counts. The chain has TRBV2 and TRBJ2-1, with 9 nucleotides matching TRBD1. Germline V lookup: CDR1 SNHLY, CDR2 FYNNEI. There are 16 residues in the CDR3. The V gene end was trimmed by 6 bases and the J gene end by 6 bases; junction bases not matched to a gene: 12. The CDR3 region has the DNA TGTGCCAGCAGAGCACGATCCGGGACAGGGTTCAATGAGCAGTTCTTC. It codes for CASRARSGTGFNEQFF.

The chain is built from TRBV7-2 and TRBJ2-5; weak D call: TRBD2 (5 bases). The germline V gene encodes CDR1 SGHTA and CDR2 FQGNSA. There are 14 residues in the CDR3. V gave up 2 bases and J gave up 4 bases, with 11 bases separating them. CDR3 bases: TGTGCCAGCAGCTTACTAGAACGGGGAGAGACCCAGTACTTC. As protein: CASSLLERGETQYF.

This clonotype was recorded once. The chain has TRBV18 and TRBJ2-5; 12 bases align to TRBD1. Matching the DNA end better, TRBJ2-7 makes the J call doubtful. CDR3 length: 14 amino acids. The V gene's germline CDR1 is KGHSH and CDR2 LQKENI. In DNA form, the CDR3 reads TGTGCCAGCTCACCGGGGACAGGGGGCCACGAGCAGTACTTC. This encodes CASSPGTGGHEQYF.